A single sample is the source of the 10 T cell receptor beta chains below, sequenced in a study of hypomethylating agent response in myelodysplastic syndrome. Here immunoSEQ multiplex PCR was the method, and the copy in TCRdb shows in-frame clones only, minus some. The sample carries about 4,000 clones, roughly 86% recorded once. The sample here was bone marrow, taken before or after starting hypomethylating agent treatment for myelodysplastic syndrome (not recorded which). All receptors derive from a human donor with myelodysplastic syndrome.

The chain is built from TRBV7-2 and TRBJ1-2; TRBD1 aligns across 8 bases. The CDR3 is 16 residues long. CDR1 and CDR2 from the germline V gene are SGHTA and FQGNSA. V lost 1 base and J lost 8; bases outside the gene matches: 12. CDR3 nucleotides: TGTGCCAGCAGCTTAGAGGTCAGGGGGCGGTCAGGGGGCTACACCTTC. It codes for CASSLEVRGRSGGYTF.

The chain carries TRBV15 and TRBJ2-3, with D maybe TRBD2 (7 bases). V was shortened by 1 base and J by 4 bases, with 9 bases between the two germline ends. CDR1 LNHNV and CDR2 YYDKDF come from the germline V gene (reference sequence). The CDR3 sequence is 14 residues long. As DNA, the CDR3 is TGTGCCACCAGCAGAGGGGGGGGCGCAGATACGCAGTATTTT. Amino acid sequence: CATSRGGGADTQYF.

The rearrangement uses TRBV10-3 and TRBJ2-1, with D possibly TRBD2 on 6 matching bases. Germline V CDR1 and CDR2: ENHRY, SYGVKD. Between the trimmed V and J ends, which lost 0 bases and 12 bases, there was a span of 12 bases. This CDR3 has 13 residues. CDR3 region: CAISESGRDGQFF. The CDR3, as DNA: TGTGCCATCAGTGAGTCGGGGCGGGACGGGCAGTTCTTC.

The V and J genes are TRBV30 and TRBJ2-7, with TRBD1 matching 9 bases. Germline CDR1 is GTSNPN and CDR2 is SVGIG (reference sequence). The CDR3 has 16 amino acids. The trim removed 4 bases at V and 6 bases at J, leaving 16 bases unmatched. As DNA, the CDR3 is TGTGCCTGGAAAGGGGGACAGGGCTCCCGAGGGAGCGAGCAGTACTTC. Translating it yields CAWKGGQGSRGSEQYF. The whole variable domain, filled in from reference TRBV30 and TRBJ2-7, reads SQTIHQWPATLVQPVGSPLSLECTVEGTSNPNLYWYRQAAGRGLQLLFYSVGIGQISSEVPQNLSASRPQDRQFILSSKKLLLSDSGFYLCAWKGGQGSRGSEQYFGPGTRLTVT.

V is TRBV18 and J is TRBJ2-7; no reliable D call. In germline, CDR1 is KGHSH, CDR2 LQKENI. There are 13 residues in the CDR3. V dropped 1 base and J dropped 5 bases, with 9 bases sitting between them. The CDR3 is CASSPLSGDEQYF. CDR3 bases: TGTGCCAGCTCACCACTTTCCGGCGACGAGCAGTACTTC. Combining the CDR3 with reference TRBV18 and TRBJ2-7 gives the whole variable domain NAGVMQNPRHLVRRRGQEARLRCSPMKGHSHVYWYRQLPEEGLKFMVYLQKENIIDESGMPKERFSAEFPKEGPSILRIQQVVRGDSAAYFCASSPLSGDEQYFGPGTRLTVT.

The chain employs TRBV11-2 and TRBJ2-2; either TRBD1 or TRBD2 may fit D (5 bases each). The CDR3 has 14 residues. V dropped 9 bases and J dropped 0 bases, with 11 bases sitting between them. CDR1 SGHAT and CDR2 FQNNGV come from the germline V gene. The DNA for the CDR3 is TGTGCCAGTCGGGGCAGTACGAACACCGGGGAGCTGTTTTTT. This translates into CASRGSTNTGELFF.

This clone has a handful of counts. The chain joins TRBV6-6 to TRBJ2-1, with D perhaps given as TRBD1 or TRBD2 (5 bases each). Germline assignment: CDR1 MNHNY and CDR2 SVGAGI (reference sequence). Trimming took off 5 bases at V and 3 bases at J, with 14 bases between the two ends. The CDR3 is 15 amino acids. The CDR3 DNA reads TGTGCCAGCAGTCCCCGGGACGGGGTCTACAATGAGCAGTTCTTC. Translation: CASSPRDGVYNEQFF.

The chain is built from TRBV4-1 and TRBJ2-2, with 10 bases lining up with TRBD2. V shed 2 bases and J 0 bases; nucleotides not matched to a gene: 12. There are 20 residues in the CDR3. Germline V gene lookup returns CDR1 MGHRA and CDR2 YSYEKL. CDR3 DNA: TGCGCCAGCAGCCAACGCCCTCTGACTAGCGGGCTTACGAACACCGGGGAGCTGTTTTTT. This translates into CASSQRPLTSGLTNTGELFF.

In its sample, this clone was seen a few times. This chain connects TRBV2 to TRBJ2-7; D gene unclear. The CDR3 loop spans 12 amino acids. Germline V gives CDR1 SNHLY, CDR2 FYNNEI. Deletions cut 3 bases from V and 1 base from J, with 4 bases between. Written as DNA, the CDR3 is TGTGCCAGCAGTGACGGGTCCTACGAGCAGTACTTC. This sequence encodes CASSDGSYEQYF.

The chain employs TRBV2 and TRBJ2-3; TRBD2 matches 10 bases. The CDR3 is 16 amino acids. With V trimmed by 1 base and J by 3 bases, 4 bases remained unmatched. Germline V gene lookup returns CDR1 SNHLY and CDR2 FYNNEI. The CDR3 spells CASSEVSSGSTDTQYF. CDR3 DNA: TGTGCCAGCAGTGAAGTGTCTAGCGGGAGTACAGATACGCAGTATTTT.